This T cell receptor (beta chain) was captured by sequencing in a study of identical twins (dated by TCRdb to about 2016). About the study as a whole: To test whether fetal clonotypes persist, this study deep-sequenced TCR alpha and beta repertoires from monozygotic twins, from unrelated adults of various ages, and from cord blood. To rule out contamination, the twin experiments were replicated at different times with different library preparation protocols.

The germline V gene sets CDR1 to SGHTA and CDR2 to FQGNSA. V is pruned by 5 bases and J by 7 bases, leaving 13 bases of the junction without a gene match. From its cysteine to its phenylalanine, the CDR3 spans 16 amino acids. Only CDR3 DNA is held: 48 bases, read in frame from base 1. Libraries were made using 5' RACE. TCRdb names Illumina HiSeq 2000 as the instrument used. A universal primer binding site was introduced by template switching, and a unique molecular identifier was present in the final cDNA, enabling accurate counting of TCR cDNA molecules. Specific primers in the conserved constant-segment region were used to synthesize first-strand cDNA for TCR alpha and beta chains. Each cDNA library was double barcoded, with a SMART-Mk sample barcode plus Illumina barcodes, to control for contamination. TruSeq adapter sequences along with Illumina sample barcodes were introduced in two successive PCR steps. The TCR alpha and beta cDNA libraries were sequenced on the Illumina HiSeq platform using custom primers. As for how the authors treated the data: MiGEC was used to process raw reads and extract unique molecular identifiers, and MiXCR was used to find CDR3 positions. Recombination models were inferred per individual with the repgenHMM and IGoR tools using an EM algorithm. The analysis of shared clonotypes was done with the tcR package in R, with sharing normalized by the product of cloneset sizes. Out-of-frame nonproductive sequences were analyzed to study raw recombination free of thymic and clonal selection effects. In TCRdb, the public reads were trimmed at Q25 with fastp and aligned with MiXCR, with productive beta chains retained. Entries that share a CDR3 protein sequence are merged under the most common genes and DNA. What appears here as the V and J calls and clone size reflects TCRdb's work, not the paper's. The table for this sample lists approximately 700,000 distinct CDR3 sequences; about 18% of them were counted only once. Around 12% of the sample belongs to the ten largest clones.

Here is what the overall study found, with its caveats: Because the same donors could not be followed over many years, the conclusions relied on cross-sectional statistical analysis. Recombination models systematically underestimated out-of-frame TCR alpha sharing in monozygotic twins but agreed with sharing between unrelated individuals. The excess sharing between twins in beta out-of-frame sequences was weaker because fewer shared sequences reduced the signal-to-noise ratio. Fewer insertions were carried by abundant cord blood beta clonotypes; a weaker similar trend was observed in young adult naive repertoires, while no such trend was observed in memory repertoires. Invariant T cells such as MAIT and iNKT could partly confound zero-insertion analyses, although diverse VJ usage argued against such confounding for most clonotypes. Compared with coincidental sharing between unrelated individuals, an excess of low generation-probability sequences was observed among out-of-frame TCR alpha sequences shared between twins.

Every donor in the study was a healthy Caucasian. The twin cohort comprised three pairs of female monozygotic twins, all aged roughly 18 to 30 years. Peripheral blood mononuclear cells were the source from which RNA for the TCR libraries was isolated. About this clonotype itself: Its antigen is currently not known. Base-call qualities are not available, and no considerably larger clone is one nucleotide away.

The same sample was also studied in work on T cells expressing NK-cell markers. In that second paper, the authors write: TCR beta-chain repertoires were profiled in sorted CD3+CD56+NKG2C+, CD3+CD56+NKG2C- and CD3+CD56-NKG2C+ T-cell subsets from about 8 donors. Seven of the eight sequenced donors were HCMV-seropositive and one was HCMV-seronegative. In several experiments an anti-gammadeltaTCR antibody was added to restrict sorting to alphabetaTCR-expressing T cells. In a handful of donors, the dominant CD3+CD56+NKG2C+ clonotypes were among the top 10 CD8+ clonotypes and accounted for about 1.0-7.5% of CD8+ T cells. Those dominant clonotypes were again the most abundant among CD3+CD56-NKG2C+ cells in four donors, at about 25-65%. Whether the expanded NKG2C-expressing T cell clones were specific for HCMV antigens was left unclear. Randomly selected healthy volunteers, three men and five women, were used as the eight sequenced donors. HCMV-specific IgG was detected in serum with a commercial ELISA kit to determine HCMV serostatus. For roughly six donors, bulk peripheral blood T-cell repertoires were also sequenced from unsorted PBMC. MIGEC handled demultiplexing of the reads and grouping by UMI, while MiTCR was used to assemble and quantify clonotypes. Only TCR cDNA sequences supported by at least two reads were kept to exclude erroneous sequences. The tcR package was used for downstream repertoire analysis, and clonotypes were matched between fractions using CDR3 nucleotide sequence together with V segment. Antigen specificity was annotated against VDJdb with VDJmatch, allowing one amino acid substitution in CDR3.

Sequenced material: PBMCs. The sequence joins TRBV7-2 to TRBJ2-1; 8 bases in the junction line up with TRBD2. The TCR was taken from a woman younger than 30 in good health. The CDR3 reads as follows: CASSPEVAGGRNEQFF. The nucleotides read TGTGCCAGCAGCCCAGAGGTGGCGGGAGGAAGGAATGAGCAGTTCTTC.